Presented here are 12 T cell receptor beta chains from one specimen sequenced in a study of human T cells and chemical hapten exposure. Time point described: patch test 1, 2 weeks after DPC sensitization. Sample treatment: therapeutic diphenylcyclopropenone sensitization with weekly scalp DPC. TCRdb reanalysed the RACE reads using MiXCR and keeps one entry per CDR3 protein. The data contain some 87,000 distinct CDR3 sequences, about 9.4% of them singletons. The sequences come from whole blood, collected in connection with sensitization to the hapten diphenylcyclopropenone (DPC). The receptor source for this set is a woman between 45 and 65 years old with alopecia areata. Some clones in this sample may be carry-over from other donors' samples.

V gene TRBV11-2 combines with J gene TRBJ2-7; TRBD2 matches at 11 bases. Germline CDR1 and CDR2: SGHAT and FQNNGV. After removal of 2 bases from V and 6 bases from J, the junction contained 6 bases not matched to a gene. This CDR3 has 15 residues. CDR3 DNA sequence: TGTGCCAGCAGCTTATCAACTAGCGGGAGTGGCGAGCAGTACTTC. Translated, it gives CASSLSTSGSGEQYF.

As DNA, the CDR3 is TGTGCCAGCAGTTTTAGGACTAGCGGGCCCCCCGGGGAGCTGTTTTTT. Translation: CASSFRTSGPPGELFF. The chain joins TRBV11-2 to TRBJ2-2; TRBD2 agrees at 11 bases. Losses at the gene ends were 6 bases for V and 6 bases for J; bases not matched to a gene: 9. This CDR3 is 16 amino acids long. Looked up from germline, CDR1 is SGHAT and CDR2 is FQNNGV.

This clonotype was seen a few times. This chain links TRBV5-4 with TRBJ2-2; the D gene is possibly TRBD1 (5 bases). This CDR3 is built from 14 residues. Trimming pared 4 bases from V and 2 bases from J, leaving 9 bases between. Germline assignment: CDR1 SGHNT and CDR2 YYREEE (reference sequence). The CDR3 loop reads CASSRRGNTGELFF. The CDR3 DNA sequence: TGTGCCAGCAGCAGAAGGGGTAACACCGGGGAGCTGTTTTTT.

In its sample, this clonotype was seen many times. CDR3 bases: TGTGCCAGCAGCCCTCCGGGAGATACGCAGTATTTT. This gives the protein CASSPPGDTQYF. V gene TRBV7-9 combines with J gene TRBJ2-3; no clear D gene. CDR1 and CDR2 from the germline V gene are SEHNR and FQNEAQ (reference sequence). This CDR3 contains 12 residues. V shed 5 bases and J shed 5 bases, with 8 bases lying between them.

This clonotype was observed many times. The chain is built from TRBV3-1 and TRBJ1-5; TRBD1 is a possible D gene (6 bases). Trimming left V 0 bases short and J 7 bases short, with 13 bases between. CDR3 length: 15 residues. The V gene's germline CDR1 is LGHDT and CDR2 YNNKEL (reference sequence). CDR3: CASSQDQGSGQPQHF. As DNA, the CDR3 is TGTGCCAGCAGCCAAGATCAGGGGTCAGGCCAGCCCCAGCATTTT.

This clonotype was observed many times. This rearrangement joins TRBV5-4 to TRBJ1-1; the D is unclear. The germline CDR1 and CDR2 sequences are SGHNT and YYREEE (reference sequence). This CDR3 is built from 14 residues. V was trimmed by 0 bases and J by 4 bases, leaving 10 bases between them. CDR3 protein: CASSLAREGTEAFF. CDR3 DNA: TGTGCCAGCAGCTTGGCTCGCGAGGGCACTGAAGCTTTCTTT.

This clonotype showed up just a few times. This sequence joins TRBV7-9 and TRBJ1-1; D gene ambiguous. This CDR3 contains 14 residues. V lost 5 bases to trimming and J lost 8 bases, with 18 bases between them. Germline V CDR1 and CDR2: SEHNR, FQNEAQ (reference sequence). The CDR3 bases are TGTGCCAGCAGCCCACTGGGTGACGGGGTGGAAGCTTTCTTT. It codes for CASSPLGDGVEAFF.

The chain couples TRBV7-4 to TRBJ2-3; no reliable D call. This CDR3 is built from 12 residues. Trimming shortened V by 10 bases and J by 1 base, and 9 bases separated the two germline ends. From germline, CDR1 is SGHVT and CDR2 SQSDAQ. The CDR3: CAIMTRTDTQYF. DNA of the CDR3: TGTGCCATCATGACTCGCACAGATACGCAGTATTTT.

The CDR3 bases are TGCGCCAGCAGCTGGTCTAGCGGGAGCCCCACCGCCGGGGAGCTGTTTTTT. It specifies CASSWSSGSPTAGELFF. J is TRBJ2-2 and V is TRBV5-1, with TRBD2 matching over 10 bases. Trimming cost V 3 bases and J 6 bases; bases outside gene matches: 11. The V gene's germline CDR1 is SGHRS and CDR2 YFSETQ. This CDR3 has 17 amino acids.

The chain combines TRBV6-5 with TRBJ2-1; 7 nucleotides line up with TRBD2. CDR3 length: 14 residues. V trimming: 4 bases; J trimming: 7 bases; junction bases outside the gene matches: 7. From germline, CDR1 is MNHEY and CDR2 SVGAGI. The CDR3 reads CASSFIRTRNEQFF. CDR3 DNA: TGTGCCAGCAGTTTCATCCGGACTAGAAATGAGCAGTTCTTC.

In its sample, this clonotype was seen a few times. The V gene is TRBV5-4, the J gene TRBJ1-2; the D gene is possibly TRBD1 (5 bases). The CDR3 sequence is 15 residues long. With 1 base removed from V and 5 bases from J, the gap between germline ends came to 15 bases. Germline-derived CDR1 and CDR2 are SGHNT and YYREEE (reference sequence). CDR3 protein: CASSLQGQGGYGYTF. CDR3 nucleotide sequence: TGTGCCAGCAGCTTGCAAGGGCAGGGAGGTTATGGCTACACCTTC. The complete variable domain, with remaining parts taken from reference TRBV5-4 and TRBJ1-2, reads ETGVTQSPTHLIKTRGQQVTLRCSSQSGHNTVSWYQQALGQGPQFIFQYYREEENGRGNFPPRFSGLQFPNYSSELNVNALELDDSALYLCASSLQGQGGYGYTFGSGTRLTVV.

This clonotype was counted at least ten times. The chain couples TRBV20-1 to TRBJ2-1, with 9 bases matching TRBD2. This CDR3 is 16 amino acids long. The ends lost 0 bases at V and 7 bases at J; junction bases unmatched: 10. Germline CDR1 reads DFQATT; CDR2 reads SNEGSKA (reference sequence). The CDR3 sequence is CSARDPFSGSRNEQFF. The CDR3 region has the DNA TGCAGTGCTAGAGATCCGTTTAGCGGGAGTCGGAATGAGCAGTTCTTC.